The 32 T cell receptor beta chains below were found in one sample sequenced in a study of graft-versus-host responses after intestinal transplantation. Assay: immunoSEQ multiplex PCR; the TCRdb copy retains only in-frame clones and omits some. The sample carries 15,000 to 20,000 clones, more than 80% recorded once. The sample in question was PBMCs, obtained roughly 54 weeks after transplant. Every receptor here comes from a human patient who received an intestinal transplant, so some T cells may come from the graft donor.

This chain connects TRBV6-4 to TRBJ2-3; 12 bases agree with TRBD2. CDR1 is MRHNA and CDR2 is SNTAGT in the germline V gene. Germline trimming cut 4 bases from V and 4 bases from J; bases unmatched to any gene: 0. This CDR3 has 14 residues. Written as DNA, the CDR3 is TGTGCCAGCAGTGGGACTAGCGGGGCAGATACGCAGTATTTT. It specifies CASSGTSGADTQYF.

This chain uses TRBV14 with TRBJ2-7; TRBD1 is a possible D gene (6 bases). This CDR3 spans 14 amino acids. Germline CDR1 is SGHDN and CDR2 is FVKESK. Trimming took off 1 base at V and 5 bases at J, with 12 bases between the two ends. CDR3: CASSQARGTNEQYF. The DNA for the CDR3 is TGTGCCAGCAGCCAAGCGAGGGGGACGAACGAGCAGTACTTC.

This clone has a handful of counts. The chain joins TRBV6-4 to TRBJ2-1, with D maybe TRBD2 (5 bases). The germline V gene has CDR1 MRHNA and CDR2 SNTAGT. CDR3 size: 13 residues. V lost 5 bases to trimming and J lost 0 bases, with 5 bases between them. For the CDR3, the DNA is TGTGCCAGCAGTAGCGGCTCCTACAATGAGCAGTTCTTC. It encodes CASSSGSYNEQFF.

The rearrangement joins TRBV5-1 to TRBJ2-1; unclear D gene. This CDR3 is built from 15 residues. The V gene's germline CDR1 is SGHRS and CDR2 YFSETQ. With 3 bases removed from V and 0 bases from J, the gap between germline ends came to 10 bases. In nucleotides, the CDR3 is TGCGCCAGCAGCTCGGCTGTCCGCTCCTACAATGAGCAGTTCTTC. Its protein product is CASSSAVRSYNEQFF.

The chain joins TRBV11-2 to TRBJ1-1, with a possible D match to TRBD1 (6 bases). V was cut by 1 base and J by 3 bases, with 9 bases left in between. Germline CDR1 SGHAT, CDR2 FQNNGV. This CDR3 is 14 amino acids long. The CDR3: CASSLGTAYTEAFF. CDR3 bases: TGTGCCAGCAGCTTAGGGACAGCTTACACTGAAGCTTTCTTT.

V and J are TRBV4-1 and TRBJ2-5; 11 positions match TRBD2. The CDR3 is 17 amino acids. V lost 4 bases to trimming and J lost 2 bases; unmatched junction nucleotides: 9. CDR1 and CDR2 (germline): MGHRA, YSYEKL. The CDR3 is CASSRGASGGIQETQYF. DNA of the CDR3: TGCGCCAGCAGCCGGGGGGCTAGCGGGGGGATACAAGAGACCCAGTACTTC.

CDR3 in amino acids: CASSSGTSWSQETQYF. The CDR3 DNA reads TGTGCCAGCAGCTCTGGGACCTCGTGGTCCCAAGAGACCCAGTACTTC. The V gene is TRBV7-9, the J gene TRBJ2-5; D is possibly TRBD1 or TRBD2 (5 bases each). Per germline, CDR1 SEHNR and CDR2 FQNEAQ (reference sequence). The CDR3 is 16 residues long. V lost 4 bases to trimming and J lost 1 base, with 16 bases between them.

The J gene is TRBJ1-1, the V gene TRBV5-1, with D possibly matching TRBD1 (5 bases). V lost 4 bases and J 1 base, leaving 14 bases between the germline ends. The CDR3 extends over 15 amino acids. The germline V gene encodes CDR1 SGHRS and CDR2 YFSETQ. Here the CDR3 DNA reads TGCGCCAGCAGCGGCCGGGGGGTTCAGAACACTGAAGCTTTCTTT. Translating it yields CASSGRGVQNTEAFF.

This sequence joins TRBV29-1 and TRBJ2-2; 11 bases agree with TRBD2. The CDR3 totals 14 residues. Trimming at V came to 4 bases and at J to 6 bases, leaving 4 bases not matched to a gene. Germline CDR1 is SQVTM and CDR2 is ANQGSEA. Here the CDR3 DNA reads TGCAGCGTTGGGGTAGCGGGAGGGTCCGGGGAGCTGTTTTTT. Translated, it gives CSVGVAGGSGELFF.

V gene TRBV5-1 combines with J gene TRBJ2-2; 9 positions agree with TRBD2. The ends lost 2 bases at V and 2 bases at J; junction bases unmatched: 4. The CDR3 runs 16 residues. CDR1 and CDR2 from the germline V gene are SGHRS and YFSETQ. The CDR3, as DNA: TGCGCCAGCAGCTTTTTAGCGGGAGATAACACCGGGGAGCTGTTTTTT. Protein: CASSFLAGDNTGELFF.

This chain connects TRBV11-2 to TRBJ2-5; D may be TRBD2 (7 bases). CDR3 length: 15 amino acids. Germline V gene sequence: CDR1 SGHAT, CDR2 FQNNGV. Trimming took off 1 base at V and 4 bases at J, with 13 bases between the two ends. The CDR3 loop is CASSLVGGRSETQYF. CDR3 DNA sequence: TGTGCCAGCAGCTTAGTCGGGGGGCGTTCAGAGACCCAGTACTTC.

This rearrangement joins TRBV5-1 to TRBJ1-1; tentatively, D is TRBD1 (6 bases). The V end was cut by 4 bases, the J end by 1 base, with 11 bases between. This CDR3 region has 14 residues. The germline V gene encodes CDR1 SGHRS and CDR2 YFSETQ. CDR3 sequence reads: CASSVTGTNTEAFF. For the CDR3, the DNA is TGCGCCAGCAGCGTTACAGGGACGAACACTGAAGCTTTCTTT.

The V gene is TRBV5-5, the J gene TRBJ2-5, with TRBD2 identical over 7 bases. Germline V gives CDR1 SGHKS, CDR2 YYEKEE (reference sequence). The CDR3 runs to 15 residues. With 3 bases clipped from V and 0 bases from J, the junction kept 5 bases outside the gene matches. The chain's CDR3 is CASSSSGMYQETQYF. For the CDR3, the DNA is TGTGCCAGCAGCTCAAGCGGGATGTACCAAGAGACCCAGTACTTC. Full variable domain (rest looked up from reference TRBV5-5 and TRBJ2-5): DAGVTQSPTHLIKTRGQQVTLRCSPISGHKSVSWYQQVLGQGPQFIFQYYEKEERGRGNFPDRFSARQFPNYSSELNVNALLLGDSALYLCASSSSGMYQETQYFGPGTRLLVL.

This chain links TRBV6-4 with TRBJ2-6; D is uncertain. V was clipped by 0 bases and J by 0 bases, with 3 bases between them. This CDR3 contains 15 residues. From germline, CDR1 is MRHNA and CDR2 SNTAGT. The DNA of the CDR3 is TGTGCCAGCAGTGACTCCAGCTCTGGGGCCAACGTCCTGACTTTC. It is translated as CASSDSSSGANVLTF.

The V call is TRBV5-6, the J call TRBJ2-1, with TRBD1 matching over 8 bases. Germline CDR1 SGHDT, CDR2 YYEEEE. The CDR3 covers 16 residues. J lost 6 bases, V lost 4 bases, and 12 bases had no gene match. The CDR3 coding sequence is TGTGCCAGCAGCCGGACTGGCAGGGGGCTTCTCAATGAGCAGTTCTTC. The encoded protein is CASSRTGRGLLNEQFF.

The count of this clone is one. The chain carries TRBV6-1 and TRBJ2-7; D is unresolved. This CDR3 spans 11 amino acids. V was clipped by 6 bases and J by 3 bases, with 6 bases between them. Germline CDR1 MNHNS, CDR2 SASEGT. The CDR3 is CASSLFYEQYF. Written as DNA, the CDR3 is TGTGCCAGCAGCCTCTTCTACGAGCAGTACTTC.

The J gene is TRBJ2-2, the V gene TRBV29-1; 8 bases are shared with TRBD1. The CDR3 length is 14 residues. The germline CDR1 and CDR2 sequences are SQVTM and ANQGSEA. V was pared by 6 bases and J by 2 bases, with 5 bases of the junction left unmatched. The CDR3 bases are TGCAGCGTCGGACAGGGCTATAACACCGGGGAGCTGTTTTTT. As protein: CSVGQGYNTGELFF.

The chain combines TRBV6-6 with TRBJ2-7, with D maybe TRBD1 (6 bases). Trimming cost V 0 bases and J 12 bases, with 9 bases left between them. From germline, CDR1 is MNHNY and CDR2 SVGAGI (reference sequence). The CDR3 length is 11 residues. CDR3 sequence: CASSYSGGVYF. As DNA, the CDR3 is TGTGCCAGCAGTTACTCTGGGGGCGTGTACTTC.

The genes are TRBV28 and TRBJ2-1; TRBD2 agrees at 10 bases. The CDR3 covers 17 residues. In germline, CDR1 is MDHEN, CDR2 SYDVKM. The V and J ends lost 2 bases and 0 bases, in that order; junction bases with no gene match: 4. The CDR3 region is CASSLSASGSSYNEQFF. CDR3 DNA sequence: TGTGCCAGCAGTTTAAGCGCTAGCGGGAGCTCCTACAATGAGCAGTTCTTC. The full variable domain, completed using reference TRBV28 and TRBJ2-1, is DVKVTQSSRYLVKRTGEKVFLECVQDMDHENMFWYRQDPGLGLRLIYFSYDVKMKEKGDIPEGYSVSREKKERFSLILESASTNQTSMYLCASSLSASGSSYNEQFFGPGTRLTVL.

The genes are TRBV9 and TRBJ2-7, with D perhaps TRBD2 (5 bases). Germline CDR1 is SGDLS and CDR2 is YYNGEE. The germline V and J ends were trimmed by 4 bases and 1 base, with 12 bases remaining between them. The CDR3 contains 14 residues. CDR3 in DNA: TGTGCCAGCAGCCCCAGCGGTGTTTCCTACGAGCAGTACTTC. Protein: CASSPSGVSYEQYF.

The chain joins TRBV2 to TRBJ2-7, with unresolved D. The V end lost 1 base, the J end lost 0 bases, and 13 bases lay between the germline ends. Looked up from germline, CDR1 is SNHLY and CDR2 is FYNNEI. The CDR3 runs 16 residues. CDR3 protein: CASSEENLASSYEQYF. DNA for the CDR3: TGTGCCAGCAGTGAAGAAAACTTAGCTAGCTCCTACGAGCAGTACTTC. Variable domain in full (rest from reference TRBV2 and TRBJ2-7): EPEVTQTPSHQVTQMGQEVILRCVPISNHLYFYWYRQILGQKVEFLVSFYNNEISEKSEIFDDQFSVERPDGSNFTLKIRSTKLEDSAMYFCASSEENLASSYEQYFGPGTRLTVT.

J is TRBJ2-3 and V is TRBV15, with a possible D match to TRBD1 (5 bases). Germline lookup yields CDR1 LNHNV and CDR2 YYDKDF (reference sequence). Trimming took off 4 bases at V and 2 bases at J, with 16 bases between the two ends. The CDR3 totals 16 residues. CDR3 bases: TGTGCCACCAGCAAAAAGAATGCTGGGGCCACAGATACGCAGTATTTT. Its protein is CATSKKNAGATDTQYF.

This clone has just one count. The gene calls are TRBV28 and TRBJ2-2; 7 nucleotides agree with TRBD1. Germline trimming cut 5 bases from V and 5 bases from J; bases unmatched to any gene: 5. The V gene's germline CDR1 is MDHEN and CDR2 SYDVKM. This CDR3 has 14 residues. CDR3 bases: TGTGCCAGCAGTCGACAGGGAGTGACCGGGGAGCTGTTTTTT. Translating it yields CASSRQGVTGELFF.

CDR3 nucleotide sequence: TGTGCCAGCAGTACCACGAGCACAGATACGCAGTATTTT. Translating it yields CASSTTSTDTQYF. The rearrangement joins TRBV14 to TRBJ2-3, with D uncertain. With 6 bases removed from V and 0 bases from J, the gap between germline ends came to 7 bases. Germline CDR1 SGHDN, CDR2 FVKESK. The CDR3 runs 13 residues. Combining the CDR3 with reference TRBV14 and TRBJ2-3 gives the whole variable domain EAGVTQFPSHSVIEKGQTVTLRCDPISGHDNLYWYRRVMGKEIKFLLHFVKESKQDESGMPNNRFLAERTGGTYSTLKVQPAELEDSGVYFCASSTTSTDTQYFGPGTRLTVL.

The J gene is TRBJ2-1, the V gene TRBV11-3, with a weak D call TRBD2 (6 bases). The V gene's germline CDR1 is SGHNT and CDR2 YENEEA. V lost 1 base to trimming and J lost 2 bases, with 9 bases between them. The CDR3 is 15 amino acids. The CDR3 region has the DNA TGTGCCAGCAGCTTAGTGGCGGGAACCTACAATGAGCAGTTCTTC. It encodes CASSLVAGTYNEQFF.

J is TRBJ2-1 and V is TRBV6-6; D ambiguous. The length of the CDR3 is 14 residues. Deletions cut 2 bases from V and 2 bases from J, with 7 bases between. Germline V lookup: CDR1 MNHNY, CDR2 SVGAGI (reference sequence). In DNA form, the CDR3 reads TGTGCCAGCAGTTACCCTAGGACCTACAATGAGCAGTTCTTC. It yields the protein CASSYPRTYNEQFF.

The chain joins TRBV5-6 to TRBJ2-1; maybe TRBD2 (6 bases). The CDR3 totals 15 residues. Trimming stripped 2 bases from V and 0 bases from J, with 9 bases between. From germline, CDR1 is SGHDT and CDR2 YYEEEE. In nucleotides, the CDR3 is TGTGCCAGCAGCTTAACGGGGGTCTCCTACAATGAGCAGTTCTTC. It translates to CASSLTGVSYNEQFF.

This chain uses TRBV2 with TRBJ2-1; TRBD1 matches at 8 bases. Trimming removed 0 bases from V and 9 bases from J; junction bases left unmatched: 7. Germline CDR1 reads SNHLY; CDR2 reads FYNNEI. The CDR3 loop spans 15 amino acids. CDR3 amino acids: CASSEAGRGLGEQFF. The CDR3 DNA reads as TGTGCCAGCAGTGAAGCGGGCAGGGGGCTAGGTGAGCAGTTCTTC.

This chain links TRBV6-5 with TRBJ1-5, with D tentatively TRBD1 (5 bases). Per germline, CDR1 MNHEY and CDR2 SVGAGI. CDR3 length equals 15 residues. The germline V and J ends were trimmed by 5 bases and 3 bases, with 14 bases remaining between them. Written as DNA, the CDR3 is TGTGCCAGCAGTCCTAGGGACGGGTACAATCAGCCCCAGCATTTT. Amino acids: CASSPRDGYNQPQHF.

Notes on this clone: A read error may produce the germline difference seen at one junction end. The rearrangement joins TRBV6-5 to TRBJ1-1, with 8 bases aligning to TRBD1. CDR3 length equals 14 residues. The germline V gene has CDR1 MNHEY and CDR2 SVGAGI. CDR3 protein: CASSYFRGLSEAFF. CDR3 DNA sequence: TGTGCCAGCAGCTACTTCAGGGGGCTCAGTGAAGCTTTCTTT.

The gene calls are TRBV28 and TRBJ2-1; 7 bases match TRBD1. Looked up from germline, CDR1 is MDHEN and CDR2 is SYDVKM. J gave up 7 bases and V 3 bases, and 6 bases lay outside the gene matches. The CDR3 loop spans 14 amino acids. The CDR3 DNA is TGTGCCAGCAGTTTGTACAGGGGTAGAAATGAGCAGTTCTTC. Protein: CASSLYRGRNEQFF.

This chain links TRBV5-1 with TRBJ2-3; the D is unclear. Germline-derived CDR1 and CDR2 are SGHRS and YFSETQ. This CDR3 is built from 15 residues. Deletions cut 0 bases from V and 0 bases from J, with 8 bases between. CDR3 amino acids: CASSLAQRSTDTQYF. The DNA for the CDR3 is TGCGCCAGCAGCTTGGCCCAACGCAGCACAGATACGCAGTATTTT.